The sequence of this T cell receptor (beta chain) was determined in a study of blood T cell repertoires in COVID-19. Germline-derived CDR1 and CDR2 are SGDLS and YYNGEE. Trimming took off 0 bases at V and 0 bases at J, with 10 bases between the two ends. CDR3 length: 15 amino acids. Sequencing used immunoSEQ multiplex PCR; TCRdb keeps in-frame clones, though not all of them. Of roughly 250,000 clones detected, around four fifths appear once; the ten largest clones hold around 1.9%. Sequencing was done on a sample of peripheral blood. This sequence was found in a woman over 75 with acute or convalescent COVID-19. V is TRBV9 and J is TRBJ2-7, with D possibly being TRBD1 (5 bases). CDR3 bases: TGTGCCAGCAGCGTAGGGGCAGGGTTCTCCTACGAGCAGTACTTC. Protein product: CASSVGAGFSYEQYF.